This T cell receptor (beta chain) was sequenced for a study of beta chain features in type 1 diabetes. Study-wide findings and caveats: Moderately but significantly shorter TCRB CDR3s were found in Type 1 diabetes patients in all four CD4+ subsets. HLA effects on TCRB rearrangement stayed unresolved here. Relative to healthy donors, patients appeared to have naive, central memory and Treg TCRB repertoires that were more similar.

For this clone: What it binds is unknown.

The germline V gene encodes CDR1 SQVTM and CDR2 ANQGSEA. The CDR3 extends over 12 amino acids. V was pared by 6 bases and J by 2 bases, with 11 bases between. The investigators reverse transcribed all of the isolated RNA, so they sequenced expressed TCRB transcripts. The data were produced by immunoSEQ multiplex PCR, yet TCRdb's version contains in-frame clones alone and is incomplete. The table includes about 250,000 clones, roughly a tenth detected once. This clonotype was sampled from a young man with type 1 diabetes. The chain uses TRBV29-1 and TRBJ2-7, with D possibly being TRBD1 (7 bases). Material for sequencing was naive CD4+ T cells from blood. The CDR3 loop is CSVAGGPYEQYF. DNA of the CDR3: TGCAGCGTGGCAGGGGGGCCCTACGAGCAGTACTTC.